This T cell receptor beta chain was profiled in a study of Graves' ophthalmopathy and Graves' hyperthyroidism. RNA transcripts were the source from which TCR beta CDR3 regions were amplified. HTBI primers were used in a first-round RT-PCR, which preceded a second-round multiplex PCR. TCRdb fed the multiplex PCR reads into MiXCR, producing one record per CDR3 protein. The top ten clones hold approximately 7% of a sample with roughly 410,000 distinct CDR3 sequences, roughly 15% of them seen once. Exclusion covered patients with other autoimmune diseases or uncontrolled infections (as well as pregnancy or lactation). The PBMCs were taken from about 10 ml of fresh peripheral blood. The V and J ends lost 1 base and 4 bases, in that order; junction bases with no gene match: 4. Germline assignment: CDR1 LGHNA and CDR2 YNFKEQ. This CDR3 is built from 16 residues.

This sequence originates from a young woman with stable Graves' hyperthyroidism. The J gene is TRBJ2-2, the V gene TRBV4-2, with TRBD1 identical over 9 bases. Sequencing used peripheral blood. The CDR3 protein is CASSQVQGATTGELFF. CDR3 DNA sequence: TGTGCCAGCAGCCAAGTACAGGGGGCTACCACCGGGGAGCTGTTTTTT.